This T cell receptor beta chain was sequenced for a study of blood T cell repertoires in COVID-19 (dated by TCRdb to 2020 to 2021). With regard to the full study: The collaborator samples originated in the United States, Italy and Spain and spanned the acute and convalescent phases of COVID-19. The dataset comprised deeply sampled blood TCRbeta repertoires from subjects exposed to, actively infected with, or recovered from COVID-19. HLA class I and class II types, where available, came from metadata supplied by the sample provider rather than from assay-based typing. The repertoires were made available in a free public database intended to serve as a resource for research on the immune response to SARS-CoV-2. Samples were obtained from the ongoing ImmuneRACE study (first 160 participants) and from roughly 1,300 subjects provided by 6 global collaborators. Sample metadata almost always included a de-identified subject ID, COVID-19 status, age in years and sex. The prospective study material was composed of cDNA or gDNA derived from T cells, B-cell-depleted T cells, or PBMCs.

The CDR3 numbers 17 residues from cysteine through phenylalanine. The sequence is cut down to CDR3 DNA, 51 bases in frame from base 1. The germline V gene (reference sequence) provides CDR1 GTSNPN and CDR2 SVGIG. V is reduced by 2 bases and J by 6 bases, leaving a spacing of 25 bases between them. The paper as a whole reports these results and caveats: The quantity of clinical and demographic metadata differed by source and by participant and was supplied without curation.

TCRbeta CDR3 regions were amplified from genomic DNA using the immunoSEQ Assay, a bias-controlled multiplex PCR. For the original study's pipeline: The number of nucleated cells in each sample was estimated from the amplification of reference gene primers within the assay. To quantify the absolute abundance of each unique TCRbeta CDR3 rearrangement, sequence reads were collapsed and filtered. For each sample, productive Simpson clonality was calculated as the square root of Simpson's diversity index across productive rearrangements. Not all clones reach the TCRdb copy of this immuneACCESS table, which keeps in-frame sequences only. Checked studies attribute under half of the gap to unresolved V genes and leave the rest unexplained. V and J calls and clone size follow that table, whereas D and trimming were derived from the DNA. The sample includes 250,000 or so clones, with 80% to 90% observed a single time. About 3.4% of the sample is in the top ten clones.

Participants in the prospective study were enrolled through a virtual design, were aged about 18 to 100 years, and lived in 20 to 30 United States geographic areas. In the prospective study, participants were assigned to cohorts based on the clinical history participants reported in a screening survey and a study questionnaire. Exposed participants had been in contact, within 2 weeks of entering the study, with a person who had a PCR-confirmed or clinician-diagnosed case of COVID-19. Mobile phlebotomists in the prospective study collected whole blood, serum and a nasopharyngeal or oropharyngeal swab from every participant. Prospective study participants could optionally give additional blood draws and questionnaires over an approximately two-month period. Prospective study blood samples were shipped either frozen or at room temperature before DNA extraction. A note on this clone: Its antigen remains undetermined. Within one base of it there is no much larger clone, and no base qualities were kept.

The sequence links TRBV30 to TRBJ1-1, with the D gene not confidently named. This receptor was obtained from a middle-aged woman who had been exposed to COVID-19. Sequencing was performed on PBMCs or T cells enriched from blood (not recorded which). In nucleotide form, the sequence is TGTGCCTGGAGTCTTACCCGCTATGGACGGGAGAGCTCTGAAGCTTTCTTT. Its amino acids are CAWSLTRYGRESSEAFF.